Below, 3 T cell receptor beta chains from the same sample are listed, as sequenced in a study of identical twins. MiXCR was run by TCRdb on the 5' RACE reads, yielding one entry per CDR3 protein. The sample carries just under 550,000 distinct CDR3 sequences, about 16% recorded once. The same data also contributed to another study, on yellow fever vaccine responses in identical twins.

The sample was CD4+ T cells sorted from blood. These receptors originate from a young woman in good health.

This clonotype was seen a few times. Germline is not matched at one junction end, which may reflect a read error. This sequence joins TRBV28 and TRBJ2-5; TRBD2 agrees at 13 bases. Looked up from germline, CDR1 is MDHEN and CDR2 is SYDVKM. This CDR3 is built from 14 residues. The CDR3 DNA sequence: TGTGCCAGCAGCCCAGGGACTAGCGGGACCCGAAGGGACTTC. It translates to CASSPGTSGTRRDF.

V is TRBV20-1 and J is TRBJ2-2; 7 bases align to TRBD1. V lost 3 bases and J lost 10; bases outside the gene matches: 5. The CDR3 runs to 12 residues. CDR1 is DFQATT and CDR2 is SNEGSKA in the germline V gene (reference sequence). The CDR3: CSARLGGEELFF. The CDR3 DNA reads as TGCAGTGCTAGGTTAGGGGGCGAGGAGCTGTTTTTT.

V gene TRBV7-8 combines with J gene TRBJ2-3, with D perhaps being TRBD1 or TRBD2 (6 bases each). Germline-derived CDR1 and CDR2 are SGHVS and FQNEAQ. V dropped 2 bases and J dropped 2 bases, with 17 bases sitting between them. The CDR3 sequence is 17 residues long. The CDR3 spells CASSLLPAWGATDTQYF. The DNA of the CDR3 is TGTGCCAGCAGCTTACTTCCTGCGTGGGGGGCCACAGATACGCAGTATTTT.